This T cell receptor beta chain was obtained from a study of T cells in Graves' hyperthyroidism and ophthalmopathy. The CDR3 is made up of 16 amino acids. Germline loops: CDR1 LNHDA, CDR2 SQIVND (reference sequence). V lost 2 bases to trimming and J lost 2 bases; unmatched junction nucleotides: 4. Disease duration under 2 months; hyperthyroidism patients were aged 18 to 65. Orbital computed tomography and thyroid ultrasound, together with serum TRAb and thyroxine and clinical symptoms, were used for diagnoses. PBMCs were collected from an approximately 9.3 ml volume of fresh peripheral blood. TCR beta CDR3 regions were amplified from RNA. HTBI primers drove first-round RT-PCR of the TCR CDR3. MiXCR, applied by TCRdb to the multiplex PCR reads, yields one record per CDR3 protein. The repertoire holds 550,000 to 850,000 distinct CDR3 sequences, around 20% seen once, with about a sixth in the top ten.

This TCR came from a woman between 45 and 60 years old with Graves' hyperthyroidism that later progressed to Graves' ophthalmopathy. The chain recombines TRBV19 with TRBJ2-1; 9 nucleotides align to TRBD2. Sequencing was carried out using blood. CDR3 DNA: TGTGCCAGTAGTATATCTAGCGGGACCCCCTACAATGAGCAGTTCTTC. Amino acid sequence: CASSISSGTPYNEQFF.